Listed here are 32 T cell receptor beta chains from one sample, sequenced in a study of vaccination effects on CD4 cells after COVID-19. These receptors have no known antigen. Repertoires were generated with immunoSEQ multiplex PCR, while TCRdb's copy carries only in-frame clones and drops some. The data show 60,000 to 85,000 clones, 74% seen once. Expansion with viral peptide pools was applied to antigen-specific CD4+ T cells by the ViraFEST assay prior to sequencing. Cultured cells yielded isolated CD4+ T cells after 10 days. Participants were vaccinated with two doses of either the BNT162b2 or mRNA-1273 vaccine. The starting material was CD4+ T cells from PBMCs cultured with HCoV-229E spike peptides, obtained after COVID-19 vaccination. The receptors originated from a human donor who received a COVID-19 vaccine.

In its sample, this clone was seen once. J is TRBJ2-5 and V is TRBV3-1 (or the pseudogene TRBV3-2), with a tentative D call TRBD1 (5 bases). This CDR3 has 16 residues. With 6 bases removed from V and 5 bases from J, the gap between germline ends came to 22 bases. Germline V CDR1 and CDR2: LGHDT, YNNKEL (reference sequence). The CDR3 nucleotides read TGTGCCAGCAGAGATAGTTGGACATCCCGGCTGGAGACCCAGTACTTC. It translates to CASRDSWTSRLETQYF.

The chain is built from TRBV5-6 and TRBJ2-5, with TRBD1 identical over 7 bases. J was trimmed by 4 bases and V by 4 bases; bases with no gene match: 7. In germline, CDR1 is SGHDT, CDR2 YYEEEE. There are 14 residues in the CDR3. The CDR3 DNA follows: TGTGCCAGCAGCCGAGTACAGGGGCGAGAGACCCAGTACTTC. This sequence encodes CASSRVQGRETQYF.

This clone showed up just a few times. V gene TRBV28 combines with J gene TRBJ1-2; D is unclear. The CDR3 has 14 residues. Trimming removed 6 bases from V and 4 bases from J, with 15 bases in between. The germline V gene encodes CDR1 MDHEN and CDR2 SYDVKM. The CDR3 DNA reads as TGTGCCAGCAGCCCCGCCCCGCGGGGCTATGGCTACACCTTC. It yields the protein CASSPAPRGYGYTF.

The chain uses TRBV3-1 (or the pseudogene TRBV3-2) and TRBJ1-6, with D tentatively TRBD1 (5 bases). Between the trimmed V and J ends, which lost 1 base and 7 bases, there was a span of 8 bases. The germline V gene has CDR1 LGHDT and CDR2 YNNKEL (reference sequence). CDR3 length equals 14 residues. The DNA of the CDR3 is TGTGCCAGCAGCCAAGGAGGGGAGAATTCACCCCTCCACTTT. The encoded protein is CASSQGGENSPLHF.

The V gene is TRBV7-8, the J gene TRBJ2-1, with 10 nucleotides matching TRBD1. CDR1 and CDR2 from the germline V gene are SGHVS and FQNEAQ. The length of the CDR3 is 14 residues. Germline trimming cut 5 bases from V and 6 bases from J; bases unmatched to any gene: 4. The CDR3: CASSIRDRGNEQFF. CDR3 DNA: TGTGCCAGCAGCATAAGGGACAGGGGCAATGAGCAGTTCTTC.

The V gene is TRBV5-6, the J gene TRBJ2-7; a weak D match, TRBD2 (6 bases). V was clipped by 1 base and J by 3 bases, with 11 bases between them. The CDR3 is 14 residues long. CDR1 and CDR2 from the germline V gene are SGHDT and YYEEEE. The CDR3 DNA follows: TGTGCCAGCAGCTTGTTTTCCGGGGGCTACGAGCAGTACGTC. Translation: CASSLFSGGYEQYV.

This clone has just a few counts. V gene TRBV6-1 combines with J gene TRBJ1-4; TRBD1 matches at 7 bases. V was pared by 3 bases and J by 5 bases, with 9 bases of the junction left unmatched. This CDR3 is built from 16 residues. Germline V lookup: CDR1 MNHNS, CDR2 SASEGT. CDR3 DNA: TGTGCCAGCAGTGAGTGGCAGGGGGGCCTCAATGAAAAACTGTTTTTT. This translates into CASSEWQGGLNEKLFF.

In DNA form, the CDR3 reads TGTGCCAGCAGCCCCAGGGGAAACTATAATTCACCCCTCCACTTT. This sequence encodes CASSPRGNYNSPLHF. The J gene is TRBJ1-6, the V gene TRBV14, with a weak D call TRBD1 (6 bases). The germline V gene encodes CDR1 SGHDN and CDR2 FVKESK. The CDR3 spans 15 residues. The V gene lost 4 bases and the J gene lost 3 bases, with 10 bases spanning the gap.

The chain uses TRBV24-1 and TRBJ1-5; 8 nucleotides match TRBD1. This CDR3 contains 15 residues. The junction had 6 bases not matched to a gene; V was cut back by 3 bases and J by 6 bases. Germline assignment: CDR1 KGHDR and CDR2 SFDVKD. The CDR3 DNA reads TGTGCCACCAGTGATACCCAGACAGGGGTTCAGCCCCAGCATTTT. This sequence encodes CATSDTQTGVQPQHF.

This clone occurred a few times. The gene calls are TRBV12-3 or TRBV12-4 and TRBJ1-2; D gene unclear. CDR3 size: 13 residues. Trimming pared 2 bases from V and 2 bases from J, leaving 6 bases between. The CDR3 here is CASSLIGNYGYTF. The CDR3 DNA follows: TGTGCCAGCAGTTTAATAGGGAACTATGGCTACACCTTC.

This sequence joins TRBV11-1 and TRBJ2-5; D is undetermined. The CDR3 is made up of 16 amino acids. Trimming took 1 base from V and 2 from J, leaving 14 bases between them. Germline V gene data show CDR1 as SGHAT and CDR2 as FQDESV (reference sequence). CDR3 loop: CASSLGGGLKQETQYF. CDR3 DNA: TGTGCCAGCAGCTTAGGAGGTGGCCTGAAGCAAGAGACCCAGTACTTC.

The chain joins TRBV4-1 to TRBJ1-4; 9 nucleotides align to TRBD1. Unmatched junction bases numbered 11, after V lost 2 bases and J lost 7 bases. CDR1 is MGHRA, CDR2 YSYEKL, per germline. There are 17 residues in the CDR3. CDR3 in DNA: TGCGCCAGCAGCCAATATACGTTGGGACAGGGATTTGAAAAACTGTTTTTT. It yields the protein CASSQYTLGQGFEKLFF.

The chain couples TRBV19 to TRBJ2-7; D is tentatively TRBD1 or TRBD2 (6 bases each). The germline gives CDR1 LNHDA, CDR2 SQIVND (reference sequence). V lost 7 bases and J lost 7, with 14 bases in between. The CDR3 runs to 12 residues. The CDR3 loop reads CASTSGAGEQYV. In DNA, the CDR3 is TGTGCCAGTACCTCAGGGGCGGGGGAGCAGTACGTC.

The rearrangement links TRBV6-6 to TRBJ1-4, with 9 bases identical to TRBD1. Germline CDR1 and CDR2: MNHNY and SVGAGI (reference sequence). There are 14 residues in the CDR3. After removal of 0 bases from V and 7 bases from J, the junction contained 0 bases not matched to a gene. This CDR3 is CASSYSTGGEKLFF. Here the CDR3 DNA reads TGTGCCAGCAGTTACTCGACAGGGGGTGAAAAACTGTTTTTT.

The chain carries TRBV7-9 and TRBJ2-5; D might be TRBD1 or TRBD2, each matching 5 bases. From germline, CDR1 is SEHNR and CDR2 FQNEAQ (reference sequence). V was cut by 2 bases and J by 5 bases, with 21 bases left in between. CDR3 length: 17 amino acids. The CDR3 nucleotides are TGTGCCAGCAGCTTACAAACCGGGAAGGGGAGTGGTGAGACCCAGTACTTC. Its protein is CASSLQTGKGSGETQYF.

This clone was seen only once. J is TRBJ1-1 and V is TRBV6-1, with a tentative D call TRBD1 (5 bases). The V end lost 2 bases, the J end lost 11 bases, and 12 bases lay between the germline ends. Germline V CDR1 and CDR2: MNHNS, SASEGT. This CDR3 contains 12 residues. DNA of the CDR3: TGTGCCAGCAGTGAATCTTGGGGCTTCGCTTTCTTT. It translates to CASSESWGFAFF.

The CDR3 nucleotides are TGTGCCAGTAAGACCGGGACAGGGAACACCGGGGAGCTGTTTTTT. This sequence encodes CASKTGTGNTGELFF. The chain combines TRBV2 with TRBJ2-2; 8 bases align to TRBD1. The CDR3 is 15 residues long. The J segment lost 1 base and the V segment lost 9 bases, leaving 7 bases of the junction unmatched. Germline V gene lookup returns CDR1 SNHLY and CDR2 FYNNEI.

This chain connects TRBV28 to TRBJ2-4, with a possible D match to TRBD1 (6 bases). The CDR3 sequence is 14 residues long. CDR1 and CDR2 from the germline V gene are MDHEN and SYDVKM. Trimming cost V 8 bases and J 2 bases, with 13 bases left between them. This CDR3 reads CASGSQGTKNIQYF. CDR3 nucleotides: TGTGCCAGCGGGTCCCAGGGGACCAAAAACATTCAGTACTTC.

This clone was found a few times. This chain uses TRBV5-1 with TRBJ2-7; weak D call: TRBD1 (5 bases). The CDR3 is 13 amino acids. The V gene's germline CDR1 is SGHRS and CDR2 YFSETQ. V lost 3 bases and J 6 bases, leaving 13 bases between the germline ends. The CDR3 DNA reads as TGCGCCAGCAGCTCACCAGGGTTTGGCGAGCAGTACGTC. It translates to CASSSPGFGEQYV.

The rearrangement links TRBV14 to TRBJ2-3, with TRBD2 identical over 11 bases. This CDR3 region has 15 residues. Unmatched junction bases numbered 4, after V lost 4 bases and J lost 4 bases. Per germline, CDR1 SGHDN and CDR2 FVKESK. Written as DNA, the CDR3 is TGTGCCAGCAGCCCCCTACTAGCGGGGGCAGATACGCAGTATTTT. Its translation is CASSPLLAGADTQYF.

This clone came up once. The rearrangement links TRBV18 to TRBJ1-6, with TRBD1 matching 8 bases. J was trimmed by 10 bases and V by 3 bases; bases with no gene match: 8. There are 15 residues in the CDR3. CDR1 is KGHSH, CDR2 LQKENI, per germline. The CDR3 loop is CASSPSGQGSSPLHF. The CDR3 DNA reads as TGTGCCAGCTCACCCTCCGGACAGGGTAGCTCACCCCTCCACTTT.

The gene calls are TRBV7-8 and TRBJ1-5; D uncertain. Germline-derived CDR1 and CDR2 are SGHVS and FQNEAQ. CDR3 length: 16 amino acids. Trimming stripped 2 bases from V and 6 bases from J, with 17 bases between. CDR3 protein: CASSLNIGEGAQPQHF. The CDR3 region has the DNA TGTGCCAGCAGCTTAAATATTGGGGAGGGTGCTCAGCCCCAGCATTTT.

This clone has a handful of counts. V and J are TRBV19 and TRBJ1-1; 9 nucleotides agree with TRBD1. V lost 5 bases and J lost 5; bases outside the gene matches: 6. This CDR3 is 14 amino acids long. The V gene's germline CDR1 is LNHDA and CDR2 SQIVND (reference sequence). For the CDR3, the DNA is TGTGCCAGTAGTGGGGGGACAGGGAGAACTGAAGCTTTCTTT. Amino acid sequence: CASSGGTGRTEAFF.

The chain links TRBV10-1 to TRBJ2-2, with 8 bases identical to TRBD1. The J segment lost 3 bases and the V segment lost 2 bases, leaving 5 bases of the junction unmatched. CDR3 size: 16 residues. CDR1 and CDR2 (germline): WNHNN, SYGVQD (reference sequence). CDR3 in amino acids: CASSEPGTGHTGELFF. For the CDR3, the DNA is TGCGCCAGCAGTGAGCCAGGGACAGGTCACACCGGGGAGCTGTTTTTT.

In its sample, this clone was seen a few times. The rearrangement links TRBV18 to TRBJ1-6; possible D gene TRBD1, 5 bases. With 6 bases removed from V and 1 base from J, the gap between germline ends came to 7 bases. The CDR3 spans 14 residues. Germline V gene sequence: CDR1 KGHSH, CDR2 LQKENI. CDR3 nucleotide sequence: TGTGCCAGCTCCAAGGGGTCCTATAATTCACCCCTCCACTTT. Its protein is CASSKGSYNSPLHF.

The chain links TRBV9 to TRBJ2-3; 10 bases match TRBD2. V shed 0 bases, J shed 2 bases, and the junction held 3 bases outside the gene matches. The CDR3 has 16 amino acids. Germline CDR1 and CDR2: SGDLS and YYNGEE. CDR3 nucleotide sequence: TGTGCCAGCAGCGTAGATCTAGCGGGGGCCACAGATACGCAGTATTTT. Translating it yields CASSVDLAGATDTQYF.

The V and J genes are TRBV19 and TRBJ1-3; no firm D call. V lost 1 base, J lost 0 bases, and 13 bases lay in between. Germline V CDR1 and CDR2: LNHDA, SQIVND (reference sequence). This CDR3 spans 17 amino acids. The CDR3 reads CASSIGFRTRSGNTIYF. The DNA of the CDR3 is TGTGCCAGTAGTATAGGATTTAGGACCCGCTCTGGAAACACCATATATTTT.

The chain joins TRBV6-5 to TRBJ1-1, with TRBD1 as a possible D gene (6 bases). Trimming took 2 bases from V and 7 from J, leaving 17 bases between them. Germline-derived CDR1 and CDR2 are MNHEY and SVGAGI. The CDR3 sequence is 15 residues long. The CDR3 bases are TGTGCCAGCAGTTACCCCAGGGGCCAGGCTATTGAAGCTTTCTTT. It codes for CASSYPRGQAIEAFF.

V is TRBV7-6 and J is TRBJ2-2; perhaps TRBD1 as D (5 bases). The V gene lost 1 base and the J gene lost 2 bases, with 11 bases spanning the gap. Germline assignment: CDR1 SGHVS and CDR2 FNYEAQ. The CDR3 extends over 16 amino acids. The CDR3 DNA reads TGTGCCAGCAGCTTAGGGGGCTACCCTAACACCGGGGAGCTGTTTTTT. Translation: CASSLGGYPNTGELFF.

The chain recombines TRBV28 with TRBJ2-3, with 8 bases identical to TRBD2. The CDR3 is made up of 15 amino acids. CDR1 and CDR2 (germline): MDHEN, SYDVKM. The trim removed 7 bases at V and 0 bases at J, leaving 6 bases unmatched. CDR3 coding DNA: TGTGCCAGCACTTTTAGCGGGACTAGCACAGATACGCAGTATTTT. Translated, it gives CASTFSGTSTDTQYF.

This clone was counted a single time. DNA of the CDR3: TGTGCCAGCAGCTTAGCGTCAGGGAATGAAGCTTTCTTT. It codes for CASSLASGNEAFF. This rearrangement joins TRBV7-9 to TRBJ1-1; maybe TRBD1 (5 bases). This CDR3 spans 13 amino acids. V was cut by 0 bases and J by 7 bases, with 9 bases left in between. Germline values: CDR1 SEHNR, CDR2 FQNEAQ (reference sequence).

V gene TRBV10-3 combines with J gene TRBJ1-1; D call uncertain. Germline V gene data show CDR1 as ENHRY and CDR2 as SYGVKD. CDR3 size: 13 residues. V was shortened by 2 bases and J by 4 bases, with 8 bases between the two germline ends. As DNA, the CDR3 is TGTGCCATCAGTGAGGAACGGGGCACTGAAGCTTTCTTT. Amino acids: CAISEERGTEAFF.